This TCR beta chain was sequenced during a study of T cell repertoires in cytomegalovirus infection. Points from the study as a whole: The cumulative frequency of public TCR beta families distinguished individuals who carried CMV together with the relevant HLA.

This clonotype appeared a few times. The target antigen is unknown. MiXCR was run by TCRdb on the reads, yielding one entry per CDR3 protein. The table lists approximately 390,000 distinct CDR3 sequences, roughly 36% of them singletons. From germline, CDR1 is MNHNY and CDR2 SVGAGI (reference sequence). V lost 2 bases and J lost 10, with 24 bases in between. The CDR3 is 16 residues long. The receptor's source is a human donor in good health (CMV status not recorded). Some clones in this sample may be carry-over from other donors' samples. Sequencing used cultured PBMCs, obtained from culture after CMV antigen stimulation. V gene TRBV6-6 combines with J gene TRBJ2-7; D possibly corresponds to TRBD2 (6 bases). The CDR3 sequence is CASSYQVELAGNLQYF. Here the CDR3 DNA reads TGTGCCAGCAGTTACCAAGTAGAACTAGCCGGGAACTTACAGTACTTC.